This entry describes one TCR beta chain. Antigen specificity is unknown. A second 7 to 11 cycle PCR used barcoded and J-beta primers. Each CDR3 protein is one row after TCRdb ran MiXCR on the 5' RACE reads. The table has 800,000 to 950,000 distinct CDR3 sequences, under 40% seen once. The sample belongs to a study of blood T cells in healthy people across ages. Study outcomes and limitations: Strong correlation existed between TCR beta diversity and naive T cell percentage.

Each sample used at least 6.5 million PBMCs. Trimming at V came to 1 base and at J to 3 bases, leaving 10 bases not matched to a gene. This CDR3 has 17 amino acids. This chain uses TRBV12-3 or TRBV12-4 with TRBJ2-3; 7 positions agree with TRBD2. The clonotype comes from a man between 18 and 35 years old in good health. Sample: blood. The CDR3 nucleotides are TGTGCCAGCAGTTTAGGGGTTCGCGGGGGTACGACAGATACGCAGTATTTT. Translation gives CASSLGVRGGTTDTQYF.